The 17 T cell receptor beta chains listed next were all sequenced from one sample in a study of cytomegalovirus exposure and HLA in healthy donors. The study ran its PCR with 60 Vbeta and 13 Jbeta primers. TCRdb's table, derived via immunoSEQ multiplex PCR, lists solely in-frame clones and lacks some. The profile shows about 41,000 clones, roughly 80% of them singletons. Sequences were obtained from PBMCs. Every receptor here comes from a man aged 45-65 years in good health and CMV-seronegative.

The chain is built from TRBV12-5 and TRBJ2-3; maybe TRBD2 (5 bases). The CDR3 has 16 residues. Germline assignment: CDR1 LGHNT and CDR2 FRNRAP. V was pared by 3 bases and J by 6 bases, with 19 bases between. CDR3 loop: CASGFLGVSARDTQYF. DNA of the CDR3: TGTGCTAGTGGTTTCCTCGGCGTTAGCGCGCGGGATACGCAGTATTTT.

As to this clone: The same CDR3 arises from other DNA sequences in this sample as well. The rearrangement joins TRBV5-5 to TRBJ1-1, with a weak D call TRBD1 (6 bases). Germline loops: CDR1 SGHKS, CDR2 YYEKEE (reference sequence). The V and J ends lost 3 bases and 3 bases respectively, with 9 bases between them. The CDR3 length is 13 residues. Here the CDR3 DNA reads TGTGCCAGCAGCTCGCAGGGGTACACTGAAGCTTTCTTT. This sequence encodes CASSSQGYTEAFF.

This chain joins TRBV7-9 and TRBJ2-3; unclear D gene. V lost 5 bases and J 4 bases, leaving 10 bases between the germline ends. The germline V gene has CDR1 SEHNR and CDR2 FQNEAQ (reference sequence). The CDR3 totals 13 residues. CDR3 residues: CASSPIRADTQYF. Here the CDR3 DNA reads TGTGCCAGCAGCCCGATCCGGGCAGATACGCAGTATTTT.

The chain uses TRBV28 and TRBJ1-1; no clear D gene. The CDR3 has 12 residues. CDR1 and CDR2 from the germline V gene are MDHEN and SYDVKM. Trimming left V 6 bases short and J 1 base short, with 6 bases between. CDR3 loop: CASSQANTEAFF. The CDR3, as DNA: TGTGCCAGCAGCCAGGCGAACACTGAAGCTTTCTTT.

Note on this clone: This sample also contains other DNA sequences that code for the same CDR3. V and J are TRBV7-9 and TRBJ2-3; no clear D. The germline V and J ends were trimmed by 1 base and 2 bases, with 10 bases remaining between them. The CDR3 is made up of 15 amino acids. Germline loops: CDR1 SEHNR, CDR2 FQNEAQ (reference sequence). The CDR3 sequence: CASSLGYSYTDTQYF. CDR3 DNA sequence: TGTGCCAGCAGCTTAGGGTACAGTTACACAGATACGCAGTATTTT.

The genes are TRBV4-3 and TRBJ2-1; 7 nucleotides line up with TRBD1. The CDR3 totals 14 residues. V trimming: 1 base; J trimming: 13 bases; junction bases outside the gene matches: 10. Germline values: CDR1 LGHNA, CDR2 YSLEER. The DNA of the CDR3 is TGCGCCAGCAGCCAAGGTACAGGGGCGATTATCCAGTTCTTC. This gives the protein CASSQGTGAIIQFF.

The genes are TRBV6-6 and TRBJ1-1, with 9 bases identical to TRBD1. The V gene's germline CDR1 is MNHNY and CDR2 SVGAGI (reference sequence). Germline trimming cut 6 bases from V and 0 bases from J; bases unmatched to any gene: 5. The CDR3 sequence is 15 residues long. CDR3 nucleotide sequence: TGTGCCAGCAGAACTGACAGGGGGATGAACACTGAAGCTTTCTTT. This encodes CASRTDRGMNTEAFF.

The chain combines TRBV6-5 with TRBJ2-3, with D possibly matching TRBD2 (6 bases). The length of the CDR3 is 16 residues. Germline lookup yields CDR1 MNHEY and CDR2 SVGAGI. Deletions cut 2 bases from V and 4 bases from J, with 16 bases between. CDR3 nucleotide sequence: TGTGCCAGCAGTTACCGACTAGTGGTCCTGCCAGATACGCAGTATTTT. As protein: CASSYRLVVLPDTQYF.

In this sample, this clone turned up once. V usage is TRBV2 and J usage is TRBJ2-3; D perhaps matches TRBD2 (7 bases). V dropped 3 bases and J dropped 0 bases, with 16 bases sitting between them. Germline loops: CDR1 SNHLY, CDR2 FYNNEI. The CDR3 has 17 amino acids. The CDR3 loop is CASSDSARGPSTDTQYF. CDR3 nucleotide sequence: TGTGCCAGCAGTGATTCGGCGCGGGGGCCTAGCACAGATACGCAGTATTTT.

The V gene is TRBV19, the J gene TRBJ2-6, with 7 nucleotides matching TRBD1. V lost 3 bases to trimming and J lost 2 bases; unmatched junction nucleotides: 4. Germline values: CDR1 LNHDA, CDR2 SQIVND (reference sequence). This CDR3 is built from 16 residues. The CDR3 sequence is CASSMRGGTGANVLTF. Written as DNA, the CDR3 is TGTGCCAGTAGTATGCGAGGGGGCACTGGGGCCAACGTCCTGACTTTC.

The V gene is TRBV28, the J gene TRBJ2-1; 10 bases agree with TRBD1. The CDR3 runs to 16 residues. Unmatched junction bases numbered 8, after V lost 4 bases and J lost 5 bases. CDR1 and CDR2 from the germline V gene are MDHEN and SYDVKM. The CDR3 bases are TGTGCCAGCAGTTCGTTCGCCGGGACAGGGGACAATGAGCAGTTCTTC. Translated: CASSSFAGTGDNEQFF.

V is TRBV9 and J is TRBJ1-4; D remains ambiguous. The CDR3 consists of 15 residues. Germline V lookup: CDR1 SGDLS, CDR2 YYNGEE. V lost 0 bases and J lost 0, with 6 bases in between. CDR3 sequence: CASSVGPTTNEKLFF. For the CDR3, the DNA is TGTGCCAGCAGCGTAGGGCCAACAACTAATGAAAAACTGTTTTTT. The whole variable domain, remainder taken from reference TRBV9 and TRBJ1-4, is DSGVTQTPKHLITATGQRVTLRCSPRSGDLSVYWYQQSLDQGLQFLIQYYNGEERAKGNILERFSAQQFPDLHSELNLSSLELGDSALYFCASSVGPTTNEKLFFGSGTQLSVL.

The chain combines TRBV5-8 with TRBJ2-2; 12 nucleotides agree with TRBD1. Germline trimming cut 5 bases from V and 6 bases from J; bases unmatched to any gene: 5. The CDR3 has 15 amino acids. Per germline, CDR1 SGHTS and CDR2 YDEGEE. The CDR3 nucleotides are TGTGCCAGCAGGACCGGGACAGGGGGCTCCGGGGAGCTGTTTTTT. Its protein is CASRTGTGGSGELFF.

The chain couples TRBV4-2 to TRBJ2-5; maybe TRBD2 (6 bases). Trimming shortened V by 4 bases and J by 2 bases, and 17 bases separated the two germline ends. The CDR3 is 16 amino acids. The germline V gene has CDR1 LGHNA and CDR2 YNFKEQ. The CDR3 is CASSPRDRGDQETQYF. DNA for the CDR3: TGTGCCAGCAGCCCCCGGGATCGCGGGGATCAAGAGACCCAGTACTTC.

The gene calls are TRBV5-6 and TRBJ2-3; 8 positions match TRBD1. V was clipped by 3 bases and J by 2 bases; unmatched bases: 2. This CDR3 spans 14 amino acids. Germline assignment: CDR1 SGHDT and CDR2 YYEEEE. The CDR3, as DNA: TGTGCCAGCAGCTGGACAGGGACCACAGATACGCAGTATTTT. Its protein is CASSWTGTTDTQYF.

This chain uses TRBV11-3 with TRBJ2-1; 11 bases match TRBD2. Germline trimming cut 1 base from V and 4 bases from J; bases unmatched to any gene: 3. Germline lookup yields CDR1 SGHNT and CDR2 YENEEA. The CDR3 is 16 amino acids. CDR3 bases: TGTGCCAGCAGCTTAGGACTAGCGGGGACATACAATGAGCAGTTCTTC. Translation: CASSLGLAGTYNEQFF.

The chain has TRBV27 and TRBJ2-7; possible D gene TRBD1, 5 bases. V lost 2 bases and J 5 bases, leaving 19 bases between the germline ends. Germline CDR1 is MNHEY and CDR2 is SMNVEV (reference sequence). There are 16 residues in the CDR3. CDR3 sequence (DNA): TGTGCCAGCAGTTTAAGCAGGGCATCTTTTAACCACGAGCAGTACTTC. As protein: CASSLSRASFNHEQYF.